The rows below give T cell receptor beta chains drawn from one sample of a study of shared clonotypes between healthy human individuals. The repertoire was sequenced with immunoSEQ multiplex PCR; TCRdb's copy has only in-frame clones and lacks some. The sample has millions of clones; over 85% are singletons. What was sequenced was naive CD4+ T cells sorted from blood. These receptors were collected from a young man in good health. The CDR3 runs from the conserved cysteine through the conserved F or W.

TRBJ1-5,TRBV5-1,CASSTDRGVQHF
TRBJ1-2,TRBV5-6,CASSLGDAGASGGYTF
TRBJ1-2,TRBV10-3,CAISEFGVNYGYTF
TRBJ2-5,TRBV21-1,CASSNPEYRGPETQYF
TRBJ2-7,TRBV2,CATRLFRQGSNHEQYF
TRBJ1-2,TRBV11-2,CASSLGARGDYGYTF
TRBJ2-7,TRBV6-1,CASKFQVQGAYEQYF
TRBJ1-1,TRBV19,CASSIVLRSTDTEAFF
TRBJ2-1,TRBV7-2,CASSLVTSGSLSSYNEQFF
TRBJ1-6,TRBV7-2,CASSLEGLHIRNSPLHF
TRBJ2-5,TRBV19,CASSTAGVQETQYF
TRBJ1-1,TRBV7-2,CASSLYQQSREAFF
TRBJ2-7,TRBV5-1,CASSFGRDGYEQYF
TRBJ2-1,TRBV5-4,CASNSGGASSYNEQFF
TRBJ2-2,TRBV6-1,CASGSPGSGELFF
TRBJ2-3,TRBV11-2,CASSLFSAGADTQYF
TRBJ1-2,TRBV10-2,CASSVGDYGYTF
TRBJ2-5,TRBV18,CASSPAGGAKTQYF
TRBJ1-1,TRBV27,CASSLSGTRGVSNTEAFF
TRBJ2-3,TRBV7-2,CASSPSPGLAGGTDTQYF
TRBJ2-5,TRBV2,CASSSNPGQSQETQYF
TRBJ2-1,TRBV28,CASSPPGQGNEQFF